Each of the 22 T cell receptor beta chains below was sequenced from the same sample in a study of blood T cell repertoires in COVID-19. TCRdb's table, derived via immunoSEQ multiplex PCR, lists solely in-frame clones and lacks some. The sample consists of around 400,000 clones, under 85% of them appearing once. The sequenced sample consisted of PBMCs or T cells enriched from blood (not recorded which). Source of these receptors: a woman aged 50 to 65 who had recovered from COVID-19.

The sample holds a few counts of this clone. The chain uses TRBV6-6 and TRBJ1-2; D is undetermined. Germline V gives CDR1 MNHNY, CDR2 SVGAGI (reference sequence). The V gene lost 2 bases and the J gene lost 1 base, with 14 bases spanning the gap. The CDR3 consists of 16 residues. CDR3 sequence reads: CASSYRLGHLNYGYTF. DNA for the CDR3: TGTGCCAGCAGTTACCGGCTTGGGCACCTTAACTATGGCTACACCTTC.

V is TRBV5-4 and J is TRBJ1-2, with D perhaps matching TRBD1 (5 bases). From germline, CDR1 is SGHNT and CDR2 YYREEE (reference sequence). V lost 2 bases, J lost 1 base, and 12 bases lay in between. This CDR3 contains 15 residues. CDR3: CASSFSTELNYGYTF. The CDR3 nucleotides read TGTGCCAGCAGCTTCTCGACAGAACTTAACTATGGCTACACCTTC.

The chain employs TRBV12-5 and TRBJ2-5; 8 positions match TRBD2. The CDR3 consists of 18 residues. The junction had 17 bases not matched to a gene; V was cut back by 6 bases and J by 2 bases. Germline assignment: CDR1 LGHNT and CDR2 FRNRAP. In nucleotides, the CDR3 is TGTGCTAGTGGCAACTCCCCTCGGGCTAGCGGGCTACAAGAGACCCAGTACTTC. Translating it yields CASGNSPRASGLQETQYF.

The chain uses TRBV19 and TRBJ1-5; D is possibly TRBD1 (6 bases). The CDR3 covers 18 residues. Germline values: CDR1 LNHDA, CDR2 SQIVND (reference sequence). V was shortened by 5 bases and J by 1 base, with 21 bases between the two germline ends. The CDR3 reads CASSGTKAGVGSNQPQHF. CDR3 DNA sequence: TGTGCCAGTAGTGGGACCAAAGCAGGGGTTGGGAGCAATCAGCCCCAGCATTTT.

The rearrangement uses TRBV7-3 and TRBJ2-3; 14 bases agree with TRBD2. Germline lookup yields CDR1 SGHTA and CDR2 FQGTGA. There are 16 residues in the CDR3. After removal of 5 bases from V and 3 bases from J, the junction contained 4 bases not matched to a gene. The CDR3 loop reads CASSLTSGGGTDTQYF. DNA for the CDR3: TGTGCCAGCAGCCTGACTAGCGGGGGGGGGACAGATACGCAGTATTTT.

The chain carries TRBV5-1 and TRBJ1-5, with 9 bases identical to TRBD1. Looked up from germline, CDR1 is SGHRS and CDR2 is YFSETQ. V was pared by 5 bases and J by 0 bases, with 9 bases of the junction left unmatched. The CDR3 runs 17 residues. The CDR3 spells CASSPGTGTNSNQPQHF. CDR3 coding DNA: TGCGCCAGCAGTCCCGGGACAGGGACCAATAGCAATCAGCCCCAGCATTTT. The entire variable domain, with the rest obtained from reference TRBV5-1 and TRBJ1-5, is as follows: KAGVTQTPRYLIKTRGQQVTLSCSPISGHRSVSWYQQTPGQGLQFLFEYFSETQRNKGNFPGRFSGRQFSNSRSEMNVSTLELGDSALYLCASSPGTGTNSNQPQHFGDGTRLSIL.

This chain links TRBV2 with TRBJ2-7; 7 bases agree with TRBD1. This CDR3 is 14 amino acids long. Per the germline V gene, CDR1 is SNHLY and CDR2 is FYNNEI. V trimming: 5 bases; J trimming: 2 bases; junction bases outside the gene matches: 6. CDR3 sequence (DNA): TGTGCCAGCAGTAAATGGGACAGTACCTACGAGCAGTACTTC. It translates to CASSKWDSTYEQYF.

The count of this clone is one. The V gene is TRBV7-6, the J gene TRBJ2-5, with 10 positions matching TRBD2. Germline V gives CDR1 SGHVS, CDR2 FNYEAQ. The trim removed 5 bases at V and 1 base at J, leaving 7 bases unmatched. The CDR3 is made up of 16 amino acids. CDR3 protein: CASSGRLAGFQETQYF. In nucleotides, the CDR3 is TGTGCCAGCAGCGGCAGACTAGCGGGCTTCCAAGAGACCCAGTACTTC.

This chain connects TRBV7-9 to TRBJ2-7, with TRBD1 matching over 8 bases. The CDR3 runs 15 residues. Germline V gene sequence: CDR1 SEHNR, CDR2 FQNEAQ (reference sequence). J was trimmed by 7 bases and V by 4 bases; bases with no gene match: 12. CDR3 residues: CASSSSPRGREEQYF. CDR3 DNA sequence: TGTGCCAGCAGCTCTTCACCCAGGGGGCGTGAAGAGCAGTACTTC.

This chain connects TRBV5-4 to TRBJ2-5; 16 nucleotides match TRBD2. Trimming at V came to 2 bases and at J to 7 bases, leaving 5 bases not matched to a gene. The length of the CDR3 is 16 residues. Germline V gene lookup returns CDR1 SGHNT and CDR2 YYREEE (reference sequence). The CDR3 DNA reads TGTGCCAGCAGCTTTGGGACTAGCGGGAGGGCCGGGACCCAGTACTTC. It specifies CASSFGTSGRAGTQYF.

This sequence joins TRBV9 and TRBJ1-6; D remains ambiguous. Per germline, CDR1 SGDLS and CDR2 YYNGEE. The CDR3 has 14 amino acids. V was shortened by 0 bases and J by 10 bases, with 11 bases between the two germline ends. This CDR3 reads CASSVVGSGSPLHF. In DNA, the CDR3 is TGTGCCAGCAGCGTAGTCGGCAGCGGATCACCCCTCCACTTT.

This clone was seen a handful of times. The chain combines TRBV6-1 with TRBJ1-3; D not certain. Trimming cost V 2 bases and J 4 bases, with 9 bases left between them. Per germline, CDR1 MNHNS and CDR2 SASEGT. The CDR3 runs to 14 residues. The CDR3 DNA reads TGTGCCAGCAGTGAACGGTTCTCAGGAAACACCATATATTTT. Protein: CASSERFSGNTIYF.

Details on this clone: This same CDR3 is encoded by further DNA sequences in the sample. This chain joins TRBV5-1 and TRBJ1-2, with TRBD1 matching over 8 bases. The CDR3 spans 15 residues. V shed 2 bases and J 1 base; nucleotides not matched to a gene: 4. Germline CDR1 reads SGHRS; CDR2 reads YFSETQ. DNA of the CDR3: TGCGCCAGCAGCTTCGGGACAGGCAATAACTATGGCTACACCTTC. It translates to CASSFGTGNNYGYTF.

The genes are TRBV5-1 and TRBJ1-1; D uncertain. This CDR3 is built from 14 residues. The V and J ends lost 4 bases and 1 base respectively, with 11 bases between them. Germline V lookup: CDR1 SGHRS, CDR2 YFSETQ. CDR3 residues: CASSAAAENTEAFF. The CDR3, as DNA: TGCGCCAGCAGCGCCGCAGCGGAGAACACTGAAGCTTTCTTT.

The chain recombines TRBV6-1 with TRBJ1-4; no definite D call. Germline CDR1 and CDR2: MNHNS and SASEGT. This CDR3 has 12 amino acids. Trimming took off 0 bases at V and 12 bases at J, with 8 bases between the two ends. CDR3 protein: CASSEAPLQLFF. DNA for the CDR3: TGTGCCAGCAGTGAAGCCCCCCTTCAACTGTTTTTT.

The genes are TRBV28 and TRBJ1-1; TRBD1 matches 9 bases. Germline trimming cut 3 bases from V and 5 bases from J; bases unmatched to any gene: 4. Germline values: CDR1 MDHEN, CDR2 SYDVKM. This CDR3 is built from 14 residues. The CDR3 reads CASSFLTGGTEAFF. The CDR3 DNA reads as TGTGCCAGCAGTTTTCTGACAGGGGGAACTGAAGCTTTCTTT.

The chain uses TRBV9 and TRBJ2-3; weak D call: TRBD2 (6 bases). Germline assignment: CDR1 SGDLS and CDR2 YYNGEE. V was pared by 0 bases and J by 2 bases, with 16 bases between. The CDR3 totals 17 residues. The CDR3 coding sequence is TGTGCCAGCAGCGTAGCTACGGGGCGGGGCCCCACAGATACGCAGTATTTT. Protein product: CASSVATGRGPTDTQYF.

The chain combines TRBV3-1 (or the pseudogene TRBV3-2) with TRBJ2-7; TRBD2 matches at 10 bases. With V trimmed by 1 base and J by 2 bases, 5 bases remained unmatched. The CDR3 is made up of 16 amino acids. Germline CDR1 is LGHDT and CDR2 is YNNKEL (reference sequence). CDR3 loop: CASSQGASGGPYEQYF. For the CDR3, the DNA is TGTGCCAGCAGCCAAGGAGCTAGCGGGGGCCCCTACGAGCAGTACTTC.

The genes are TRBV6-2 or TRBV6-3 and TRBJ2-3; TRBD1 agrees at 8 bases. V shed 0 bases, J shed 6 bases, and the junction held 5 bases outside the gene matches. Germline V gene lookup returns CDR1 MNHEY and CDR2 SVGEGT. CDR3 length: 15 amino acids. CDR3 DNA: TGTGCCAGCAGTTACTCGAGCAGGGGGCGTGATACGCAGTATTTT. This codes for CASSYSSRGRDTQYF.

CDR3 DNA sequence: TGTGCCACCAGCAGAGATATTGCGGGGAGCACTGAAGCTTTCTTT. Protein product: CATSRDIAGSTEAFF. The gene calls are TRBV15 and TRBJ1-1; D remains ambiguous. V was clipped by 0 bases and J by 4 bases, with 12 bases between them. Germline CDR1 LNHNV, CDR2 YYDKDF (reference sequence). This CDR3 has 15 amino acids.

The chain links TRBV27 to TRBJ1-4; D gene uncertain. V was shortened by 3 bases and J by 4 bases, with 6 bases between the two germline ends. CDR1 is MNHEY and CDR2 is SMNVEV in the germline V gene (reference sequence). The length of the CDR3 is 13 residues. CDR3: CASSFSDNEKLFF. Written as DNA, the CDR3 is TGTGCCAGCAGTTTTAGTGATAATGAAAAACTGTTTTTT.

This rearrangement joins TRBV3-1 (or the pseudogene TRBV3-2) to TRBJ2-5, with 7 positions matching TRBD2. Trimming took 8 bases from V and 5 from J; bases not matched to a gene: 5. The germline CDR1 and CDR2 sequences are LGHDT and YNNKEL (reference sequence). The CDR3 covers 12 residues. DNA for the CDR3: TGTGCCAGCGGGAGGGCCCAGGAGACCCAGTACTTC. It codes for CASGRAQETQYF.